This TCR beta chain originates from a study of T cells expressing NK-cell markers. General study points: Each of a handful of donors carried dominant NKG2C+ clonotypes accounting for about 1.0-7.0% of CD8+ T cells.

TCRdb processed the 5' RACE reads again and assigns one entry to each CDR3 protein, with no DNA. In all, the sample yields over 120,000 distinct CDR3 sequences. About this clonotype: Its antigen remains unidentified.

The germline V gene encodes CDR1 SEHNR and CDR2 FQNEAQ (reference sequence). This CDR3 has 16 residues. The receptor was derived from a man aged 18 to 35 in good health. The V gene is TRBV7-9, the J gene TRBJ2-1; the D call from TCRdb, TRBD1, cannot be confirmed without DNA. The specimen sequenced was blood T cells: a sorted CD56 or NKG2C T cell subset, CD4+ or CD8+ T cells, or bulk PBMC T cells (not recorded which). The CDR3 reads CASSPPLGGSYNEQFF.